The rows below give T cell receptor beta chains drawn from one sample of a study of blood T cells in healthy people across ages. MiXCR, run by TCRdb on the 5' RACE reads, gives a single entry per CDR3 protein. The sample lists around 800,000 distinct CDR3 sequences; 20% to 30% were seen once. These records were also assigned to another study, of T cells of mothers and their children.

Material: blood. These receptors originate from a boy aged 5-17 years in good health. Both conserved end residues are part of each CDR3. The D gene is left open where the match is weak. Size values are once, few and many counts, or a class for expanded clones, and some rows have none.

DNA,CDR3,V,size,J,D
TGTGCCTGGAGCTTAGGGACAGGTATTGACGAGCAGTACTTC,CAWSLGTGIDEQYF,TRBV30,NA,TRBJ2-7,TRBD1
TGTGCCAGCAGTTTAAGGTCAACGGAGACCCAGTACTTC,CASSLRSTETQYF,TRBV12-3/TRBV12-4,NA,TRBJ2-5,NA
TGCAGTGCCTTAAGGACTAGCGGGGGGAAGACCTACAATGAGCAGTTCTTC,CSALRTSGGKTYNEQFF,TRBV20-1,NA,TRBJ2-1,TRBD2
TGCAGTGCTGTGATCGGCTCGGATACGCAGTATTTT,CSAVIGSDTQYF,TRBV20-1,few,TRBJ2-3,NA
TGTGCCAGCAGCCGTAACAGGGACGCTGAAGCTTTCTTT,CASSRNRDAEAFF,TRBV7-6,NA,TRBJ1-1,NA
TGTGCCAGCACCGGGGTACATTTCGGTAATGAGCAGTTCTTC,CASTGVHFGNEQFF,TRBV12-3/TRBV12-4,NA,TRBJ2-1,NA
TGCAGTGCCCGACTAGCGGGAGAAGAGACCCAGTACTTC,CSARLAGEETQYF,TRBV20-1,NA,TRBJ2-5,TRBD2
TGTGCCAGCAGCCCAGTGGGGGGGAGGGAGACCCAGTACTTC,CASSPVGGRETQYF,TRBV11-2,many,TRBJ2-5,TRBD2
TGTGCCAGCAGCCATTCGGGGTTCTACAATGAGCAGTTCTTC,CASSHSGFYNEQFF,TRBV14,NA,TRBJ2-1,NA
TGTGCCAGCAGTGACCCAGGGGTCGTCAATCAGCCCCAGCATTTT,CASSDPGVVNQPQHF,TRBV2,once,TRBJ1-5,NA
TGCAGCGTTGTGGCAGATCCCTTCCAAAATAATGAGCAGTTCTTC,CSVVADPFQNNEQFF,TRBV29-1,few,TRBJ2-1,NA
TGTGCCAGCAGCCTTAGACGTGGACTAGGGATGGGGGAGCAGTGCTTC,CASSLRRGLGMGEQCF,TRBV3-1,NA,TRBJ2-7,TRBD2
TGTGCCAGCAGCCCAGAGTCAGGGGGCGCCAACAATGAGCAGTTCTTC,CASSPESGGANNEQFF,TRBV3-1,few,TRBJ2-1,TRBD1
TGCGCCAGCAGCTTCCCGGGACAGGGACCCTACGAGCAGTACTTC,CASSFPGQGPYEQYF,TRBV5-1,few,TRBJ2-7,TRBD1
TGCGCCAGCAGCGAAAACAGGGCCGGTTGGACTGAAGCTTTCTTT,CASSENRAGWTEAFF,TRBV5-1,few,TRBJ1-1,NA
TGTGCCATCAGTGAGTCTCGGGGGACCTCCCAAGAGACCCAGTACTTC,CAISESRGTSQETQYF,TRBV10-3,few,TRBJ2-5,NA
TGCGCCAGCAGCGCTACAGGGATTTATGGCTACACCTTC,CASSATGIYGYTF,TRBV5-1,few,TRBJ1-2,NA
TGTGCCAGCCTGGGGGGGGGCCAACCCTATGGCTACACCTTC,CASLGGGQPYGYTF,TRBV12-3/TRBV12-4,NA,TRBJ1-2,NA
TGTGCCATCAATGGGGGGGGAGACTATGGCTACACCTTC,CAINGGGDYGYTF,TRBV10-3,few,TRBJ1-2,NA
TGTGCCAGCACGGGTCGGGTGGGCGAGCAGTACTTC,CASTGRVGEQYF,TRBV27,few,TRBJ2-7,NA
TGTGCCAGCAGCCCCCCCCGAAGGGGGGAGTACAATGAGCAGTTCTTC,CASSPPRRGEYNEQFF,TRBV3-1,many,TRBJ2-1,NA
TGTGCCAGCAGAACGACCCCCCAAGAGACCCAGTACTTC,CASRTTPQETQYF,TRBV6-6,NA,TRBJ2-5,NA
TGTGCCAGCAGACCCGTTGGGGGCAATCAGCCCCAGCATTTT,CASRPVGGNQPQHF,TRBV27,NA,TRBJ1-5,NA
TGCAGCGTTGAGACTCACAACCCTGGGACGGAAGACAAAAACATTCAGTACTTC,CSVETHNPGTEDKNIQYF,TRBV29-1,NA,TRBJ2-4,NA
TGTGCCAGCAGCCAGGGATCCCAAGAGACCCAGTACTTC,CASSQGSQETQYF,TRBV3-1,many,TRBJ2-5,NA
TGTGCCAGCAGCAGGGGGCGGCCAGGAGAAGGAACCGGGGAGCTGTTTTTT,CASSRGRPGEGTGELFF,TRBV7-3,few,TRBJ2-2,TRBD1
TGTGCCAGCAGCCTCCGACAGGCAGATACGCAGTATTTT,CASSLRQADTQYF,TRBV12-3/TRBV12-4,few,TRBJ2-3,NA
TGTGCTAGCAGCTTCTCGGGGAGTGAGACCCAGTACTTC,CASSFSGSETQYF,TRBV7-7,few,TRBJ2-5,NA
TGTGCCAGCAGTAAGCGGGGAGTTTACAATGAGCAGTTCTTC,CASSKRGVYNEQFF,TRBV6-5,few,TRBJ2-1,TRBD2
TGTGCCAGCAGTTTCGCCGACAGGTCCTACGAGCAGTACTTC,CASSFADRSYEQYF,TRBV12-3/TRBV12-4,few,TRBJ2-7,NA
TGCAGCGTTGAAAGGACAGGGAGTCAGACCCAGTACTTC,CSVERTGSQTQYF,TRBV29-1,many,TRBJ2-5,TRBD1
TGCAGTGCGGAGGTGCGGGGGGCTAGCACAGATACGCAGTATTTT,CSAEVRGASTDTQYF,TRBV20-1,NA,TRBJ2-3,TRBD2
TGTGCCGGCAGTTTAGCGGGACAGGCTGCCTACGAGCAGTACTTC,CAGSLAGQAAYEQYF,TRBV12-3/TRBV12-4,few,TRBJ2-7,NA
TGTGCCAGCAGCCAAGATTCGGACGGGCTAATCACAGATACGCAGTATTTT,CASSQDSDGLITDTQYF,TRBV3-1,few,TRBJ2-3,NA
TGTGCCAGCAGTTACTCGAGCGGACAGCCCTCCTACGAGCAGTACTTC,CASSYSSGQPSYEQYF,TRBV6-5,NA,TRBJ2-7,NA
TGTGCCAGCAGTTTGGGGAGTGGACGTGAAGAGACCCAGCACTTC,CASSLGSGREETQHF,TRBV27,NA,TRBJ2-5,NA
TGTGCCAGCGAGATGAGGATCCTCTCACCCCTCCACTTT,CASEMRILSPLHF,TRBV2,NA,TRBJ1-6,NA
TGTGCCAGCAGTTACTCGTTTCCCACTTTGACTGGCTACACCTTC,CASSYSFPTLTGYTF,TRBV6-5,once,TRBJ1-2,NA
TGTGCCAGCAGTGAATTACTACCGAACACCGGGGAGCTGTTTTTT,CASSELLPNTGELFF,TRBV2,NA,TRBJ2-2,NA
TGTGCCAGTAGTACTGCAGGGAGAAACATTCAGTACTTC,CASSTAGRNIQYF,TRBV19,few,TRBJ2-4,NA
TGTGCCAGCACACTAGCGGGAGGGCCGAATGAGCAGTTCTTC,CASTLAGGPNEQFF,TRBV7-9,NA,TRBJ2-1,TRBD2
TGTGCCACCAGCAGGACAGGGGAAAGGACCTACGAGCAGTACTTC,CATSRTGERTYEQYF,TRBV15,NA,TRBJ2-7,TRBD1
TGTGCCAGCAGCGGCGGGACTAGCGGGGGGGCCATCCCCGGGGAGCTGTTTTTT,CASSGGTSGGAIPGELFF,TRBV9,NA,TRBJ2-2,TRBD2